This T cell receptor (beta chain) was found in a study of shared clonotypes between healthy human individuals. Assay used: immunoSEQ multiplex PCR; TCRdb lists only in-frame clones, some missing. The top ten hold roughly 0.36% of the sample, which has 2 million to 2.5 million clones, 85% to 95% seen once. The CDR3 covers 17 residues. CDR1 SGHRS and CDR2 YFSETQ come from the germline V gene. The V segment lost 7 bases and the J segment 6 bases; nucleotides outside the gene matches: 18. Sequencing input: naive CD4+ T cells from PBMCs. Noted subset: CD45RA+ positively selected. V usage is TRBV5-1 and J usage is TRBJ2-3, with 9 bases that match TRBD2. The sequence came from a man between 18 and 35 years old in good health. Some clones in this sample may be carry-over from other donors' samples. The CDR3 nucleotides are TGCGCCAGCGGAGGTAGCGGGAGTATGGGCTTTAAGGATACGCAGTATTTT. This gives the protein CASGGSGSMGFKDTQYF.